What follows are 25 T cell receptor beta chains derived from one specimen sequenced in a study of blood T cell repertoires in COVID-19. The table came from immunoSEQ multiplex PCR; TCRdb's copy has only in-frame clones and leaves some out. The profile shows around 200,000 clones, roughly 88% of them singletons. The sequenced sample was peripheral blood. The receptors stem from a man between 60 and 75 years old with acute or convalescent COVID-19.

This chain links TRBV4-3 with TRBJ2-3; TRBD1 aligns across 7 bases. With 5 bases clipped from V and 2 bases from J, the junction kept 7 bases outside the gene matches. This CDR3 contains 15 residues. Germline CDR1 and CDR2: LGHNA and YSLEER. Here the CDR3 DNA reads TGCGCCAGCAGCGCAGGGGGTTACCACACAGATACGCAGTATTTT. This encodes CASSAGGYHTDTQYF.

The V call is TRBV7-6, the J call TRBJ1-2; 10 nucleotides line up with TRBD1. This CDR3 is built from 16 residues. Germline lookup yields CDR1 SGHVS and CDR2 FNYEAQ. J was trimmed by 4 bases and V by 5 bases; bases with no gene match: 10. The CDR3 DNA reads TGTGCCAGCAGCACCGGGACAGGGGAATCCAGCTATGGCTACACCTTC. This codes for CASSTGTGESSYGYTF.

This chain connects TRBV5-5 to TRBJ2-3, with D perhaps matching TRBD1 (5 bases). CDR1 is SGHKS, CDR2 YYEKEE, per germline (reference sequence). CDR3 length: 16 residues. The V end was cut by 0 bases, the J end by 6 bases, with 17 bases between. The CDR3: CASSLGQTPHGDTQYF. DNA for the CDR3: TGTGCCAGCAGCTTGGGACAGACCCCCCACGGCGATACGCAGTATTTT.

J is TRBJ1-6 and V is TRBV27; 7 bases are shared with TRBD1. Trimming removed 4 bases from V and 6 bases from J; junction bases left unmatched: 12. Germline CDR1 MNHEY, CDR2 SMNVEV (reference sequence). The CDR3 is 17 amino acids. The CDR3: CASSSSTGAGGNSPLHF. The CDR3, as DNA: TGTGCCAGCAGTTCATCCACAGGGGCCGGCGGTAATTCACCCCTCCACTTT.

This chain connects TRBV2 to TRBJ1-6, with TRBD1 matching over 8 bases. Trimming took 4 bases from V and 8 from J; bases not matched to a gene: 10. CDR3 length equals 16 residues. Germline V gives CDR1 SNHLY, CDR2 FYNNEI. The CDR3 nucleotides are TGTGCCAGCAGTGCGAGACAGGGGCTCGTAGATTCACCCCTCCACTTT. It encodes CASSARQGLVDSPLHF.

The gene calls are TRBV3-1 (or the pseudogene TRBV3-2) and TRBJ2-7, with 8 bases lining up with TRBD2. With V trimmed by 4 bases and J by 6 bases, 8 bases remained unmatched. The V gene's germline CDR1 is LGHDT and CDR2 YNNKEL (reference sequence). CDR3 length: 14 amino acids. In DNA form, the CDR3 reads TGTGCCAGCAGCCTGGGACTAGAAAGCGGCGAGCAGTACTTC. Amino acids: CASSLGLESGEQYF.

The chain recombines TRBV5-4 with TRBJ2-3, with TRBD2 matching 14 bases. Germline V gives CDR1 SGHNT, CDR2 YYREEE (reference sequence). V shed 5 bases, J shed 3 bases, and the junction held 5 bases outside the gene matches. CDR3 length equals 16 residues. CDR3 in DNA: TGTGCCAGCAGGATAGGGACTAGCGGGAGAACAGATACGCAGTATTTT. It encodes CASRIGTSGRTDTQYF.

This chain uses TRBV5-4 with TRBJ1-4; TRBD1 aligns across 11 bases. Germline loops: CDR1 SGHNT, CDR2 YYREEE (reference sequence). The CDR3 consists of 15 residues. The J segment lost 8 bases and the V segment lost 4 bases, leaving 7 bases of the junction unmatched. CDR3 in amino acids: CASSPGDRGTEKLFF. The DNA of the CDR3 is TGTGCCAGCAGCCCCGGGGACAGGGGGACCGAAAAACTGTTTTTT.

The CDR3, as DNA: TGTGCCAGCAGTTTATGGAGGGGGCCGTATCCTAGGGAGCAGTACTTC. Residues: CASSLWRGPYPREQYF. This chain joins TRBV28 and TRBJ2-7; 7 nucleotides match TRBD1. V shed 0 bases and J 7 bases; nucleotides not matched to a gene: 12. The CDR3 has 16 amino acids. Germline values: CDR1 MDHEN, CDR2 SYDVKM.

The chain carries TRBV9 and TRBJ2-7; TRBD1 matches at 8 bases. V lost 0 bases to trimming and J lost 7 bases; unmatched junction nucleotides: 6. CDR3 size: 14 residues. Germline lookup yields CDR1 SGDLS and CDR2 YYNGEE. The CDR3 protein is CASSVDRGTGEQYF. The CDR3 DNA reads TGTGCCAGCAGCGTAGACAGGGGGACGGGTGAGCAGTACTTC.

This clone was seen once. This chain connects TRBV27 to TRBJ1-6; D is undetermined. The CDR3 length is 20 residues. The germline CDR1 and CDR2 sequences are MNHEY and SMNVEV (reference sequence). V was trimmed by 3 bases and J by 0 bases, leaving 21 bases between them. CDR3 residues: CASSFLPRAAGSSYNSPLHF. The CDR3 bases are TGTGCCAGCAGTTTCCTACCACGGGCAGCGGGTAGCTCCTATAATTCACCCCTCCACTTT.

This clone was seen just once. This sequence joins TRBV6-5 and TRBJ1-1; D is possibly TRBD1 (5 bases). The CDR3 runs 14 residues. Trimming took off 4 bases at V and 7 bases at J, with 16 bases between the two ends. CDR1 MNHEY and CDR2 SVGAGI come from the germline V gene. CDR3 amino acids: CASSFGGGSVEAFF. The CDR3 DNA follows: TGTGCCAGCAGTTTCGGGGGGGGTTCAGTTGAAGCTTTCTTT.

This sequence joins TRBV2 and TRBJ2-7; 9 positions match TRBD1. Germline-derived CDR1 and CDR2 are SNHLY and FYNNEI. The CDR3 runs 13 residues. The ends lost 6 bases at V and 5 bases at J; junction bases unmatched: 5. The CDR3, as DNA: TGTGCCAGCAGCCGGGACAGGGCTCACGAGCAGTACTTC. It translates to CASSRDRAHEQYF.

This chain joins TRBV27 and TRBJ2-3; TRBD1 might be the D (6 bases). The CDR3 sequence is 15 residues long. Germline loops: CDR1 MNHEY, CDR2 SMNVEV (reference sequence). Trimming left V 5 bases short and J 4 bases short, with 16 bases between. The CDR3 loop is CASSPQRGGSDTQYF. CDR3 nucleotides: TGTGCCAGCAGTCCTCAGCGTGGGGGCTCAGATACGCAGTATTTT.

The V call is TRBV5-1, the J call TRBJ1-1; D uncertain. CDR1 SGHRS and CDR2 YFSETQ come from the germline V gene. The V gene lost 7 bases and the J gene lost 1 base, with 8 bases spanning the gap. The CDR3 is 12 amino acids. CDR3 loop: CASRAPNTEAFF. In DNA form, the CDR3 reads TGCGCCAGCCGAGCCCCGAACACTGAAGCTTTCTTT.

The V and J genes are TRBV20-1 and TRBJ2-3; the match to TRBD2 covers 12 bases. Germline loops: CDR1 DFQATT, CDR2 SNEGSKA (reference sequence). After removal of 3 bases from V and 8 bases from J, the junction contained 9 bases not matched to a gene. The CDR3 loop spans 15 amino acids. CDR3 region: CSASTLAGGRTTQYF. CDR3 coding DNA: TGCAGTGCTAGTACCCTAGCGGGAGGGCGGACTACGCAGTATTTT.

V usage is TRBV5-4 and J usage is TRBJ2-1; D may be TRBD2 (6 bases). Deletions cut 0 bases from V and 0 bases from J, with 7 bases between. CDR3 length: 15 amino acids. Germline CDR1 SGHNT, CDR2 YYREEE (reference sequence). CDR3 in amino acids: CASSLAGVSYNEQFF. CDR3 sequence (DNA): TGTGCCAGCAGCTTGGCGGGGGTCTCCTACAATGAGCAGTTCTTC. The whole variable domain, filled in from reference TRBV5-4 and TRBJ2-1, reads ETGVTQSPTHLIKTRGQQVTLRCSSQSGHNTVSWYQQALGQGPQFIFQYYREEENGRGNFPPRFSGLQFPNYSSELNVNALELDDSALYLCASSLAGVSYNEQFFGPGTRLTVL.

V gene TRBV14 combines with J gene TRBJ1-2; TRBD1 matches at 7 bases. Germline CDR1 and CDR2: SGHDN and FVKESK. The J segment lost 8 bases and the V segment lost 4 bases, leaving 4 bases of the junction unmatched. The CDR3 spans 12 residues. CDR3 sequence (DNA): TGTGCCAGCAGCCGTCGACAGGGAGGCTACACCTTC. It encodes CASSRRQGGYTF.

The chain employs TRBV7-8 and TRBJ2-1, with TRBD2 matching 14 bases. Trimming removed 3 bases from V and 15 bases from J; junction bases left unmatched: 10. This CDR3 is built from 15 residues. From germline, CDR1 is SGHVS and CDR2 FQNEAQ. CDR3 nucleotide sequence: TGTGCCAGCAGCTTCCCCGGACTAGCGGGAGGATCTCCGTTCTTC. It encodes CASSFPGLAGGSPFF.

This chain links TRBV5-4 with TRBJ2-3, with 14 bases fitting TRBD2. Germline CDR1 is SGHNT and CDR2 is YYREEE (reference sequence). With 4 bases clipped from V and 4 bases from J, the junction kept 11 bases outside the gene matches. CDR3 size: 18 residues. The CDR3 is CASSGGLAGAVGPDTQYF. DNA for the CDR3: TGTGCCAGCAGCGGGGGACTAGCGGGAGCGGTAGGGCCAGATACGCAGTATTTT.

The chain links TRBV7-2 to TRBJ2-1, with 12 bases lining up with TRBD2. The CDR3 sequence is 16 residues long. Germline V CDR1 and CDR2: SGHTA, FQGNSA. The V and J ends lost 6 bases and 2 bases, in that order; junction bases with no gene match: 5. The CDR3 DNA reads as TGTGCCAGCAGGTCATGGACTAGCGGGGCCTACAATGAGCAGTTCTTC. Protein sequence: CASRSWTSGAYNEQFF.

The chain combines TRBV6-4 with TRBJ2-1, with TRBD2 matching 8 bases. The V and J ends lost 3 bases and 4 bases, in that order; junction bases with no gene match: 2. The CDR3 spans 14 residues. CDR1 is MRHNA and CDR2 is SNTAGT in the germline V gene. The DNA for the CDR3 is TGTGCCAGCAGTGATAGCGGGGATTACAATGAGCAGTTCTTC. This sequence encodes CASSDSGDYNEQFF.

This clone is a singleton in its sample. The genes are TRBV28 and TRBJ2-3; 11 nucleotides match TRBD2. Germline CDR1 reads MDHEN; CDR2 reads SYDVKM. With V trimmed by 4 bases and J by 8 bases, 17 bases remained unmatched. This CDR3 is built from 18 residues. Here the CDR3 reads CASSWTGRLAGRPFTQYF. As DNA, the CDR3 is TGTGCCAGCAGTTGGACAGGCCGACTAGCGGGACGTCCCTTTACGCAGTATTTT.

This clone was found a few times. J is TRBJ2-7 and V is TRBV6-6; TRBD2 aligns across 10 bases. Trimming took 8 bases from V and 7 from J; bases not matched to a gene: 14. This CDR3 spans 15 amino acids. CDR1 is MNHNY and CDR2 is SVGAGI in the germline V gene (reference sequence). The CDR3 nucleotides read TGTGCCAGCCTACAAGCGGGAGGGCCGTGGAGAGAGCAGTACTTC. This codes for CASLQAGGPWREQYF.

The chain carries TRBV7-3 and TRBJ1-6; D is uncertain. With 2 bases removed from V and 7 bases from J, the gap between germline ends came to 9 bases. The V gene's germline CDR1 is SGHTA and CDR2 FQGTGA. The CDR3 runs 14 residues. The CDR3 here is CASSLLGPNSPLHF. The CDR3, as DNA: TGTGCCAGCAGCTTATTGGGCCCGAATTCACCCCTCCACTTT. Filled out from reference TRBV7-3 and TRBJ1-6, the complete variable domain reads GAGVSQTPSNKVTEKGKYVELRCDPISGHTALYWYRQSLGQGPEFLIYFQGTGAADDSGLPNDRFFAVRPEGSVSTLKIQRTERGDSAVYLCASSLLGPNSPLHFGNGTRLTVT.